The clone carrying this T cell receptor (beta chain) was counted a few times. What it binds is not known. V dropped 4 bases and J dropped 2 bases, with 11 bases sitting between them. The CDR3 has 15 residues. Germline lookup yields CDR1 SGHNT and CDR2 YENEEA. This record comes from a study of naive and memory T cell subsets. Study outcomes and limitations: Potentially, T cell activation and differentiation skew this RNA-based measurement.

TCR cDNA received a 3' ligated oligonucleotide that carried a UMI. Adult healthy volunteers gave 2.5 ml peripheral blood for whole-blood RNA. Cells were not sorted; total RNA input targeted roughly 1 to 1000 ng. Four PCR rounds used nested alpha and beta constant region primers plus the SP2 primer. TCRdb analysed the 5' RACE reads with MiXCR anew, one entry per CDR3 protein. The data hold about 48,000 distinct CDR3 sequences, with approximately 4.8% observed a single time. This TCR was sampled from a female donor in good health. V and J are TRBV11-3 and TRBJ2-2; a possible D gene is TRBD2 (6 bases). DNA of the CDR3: TGTGCCAGCAGCTCTAGGGGAGGAAACACCGGGGAGCTGTTTTTT. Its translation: CASSSRGGNTGELFF.